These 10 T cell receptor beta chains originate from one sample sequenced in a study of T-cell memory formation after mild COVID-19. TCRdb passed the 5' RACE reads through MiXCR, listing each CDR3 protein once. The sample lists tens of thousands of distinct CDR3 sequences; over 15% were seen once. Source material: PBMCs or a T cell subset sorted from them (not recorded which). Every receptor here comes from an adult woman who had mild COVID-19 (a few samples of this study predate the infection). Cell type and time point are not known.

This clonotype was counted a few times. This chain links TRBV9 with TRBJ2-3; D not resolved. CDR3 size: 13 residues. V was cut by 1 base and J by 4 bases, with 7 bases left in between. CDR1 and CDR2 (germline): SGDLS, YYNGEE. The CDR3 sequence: CASSVRIPDTQYF. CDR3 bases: TGTGCCAGCAGCGTAAGGATTCCAGATACGCAGTATTTT.

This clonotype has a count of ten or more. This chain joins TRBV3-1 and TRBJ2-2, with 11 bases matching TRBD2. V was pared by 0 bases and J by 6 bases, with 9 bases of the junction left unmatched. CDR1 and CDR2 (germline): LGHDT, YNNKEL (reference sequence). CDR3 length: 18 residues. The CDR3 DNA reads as TGTGCCAGCAGCCAAGAAATTAGCGGGGGGGCGTCCCCCGGGGAGCTGTTTTTT. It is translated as CASSQEISGGASPGELFF.

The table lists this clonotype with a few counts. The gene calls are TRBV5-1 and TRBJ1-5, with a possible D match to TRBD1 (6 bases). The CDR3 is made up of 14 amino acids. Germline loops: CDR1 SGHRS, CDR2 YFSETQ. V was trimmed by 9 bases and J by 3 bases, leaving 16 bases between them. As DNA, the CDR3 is TGCGCCACTCGACAGGATATGGACAATCAGCCCCAGCATTTT. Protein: CATRQDMDNQPQHF.

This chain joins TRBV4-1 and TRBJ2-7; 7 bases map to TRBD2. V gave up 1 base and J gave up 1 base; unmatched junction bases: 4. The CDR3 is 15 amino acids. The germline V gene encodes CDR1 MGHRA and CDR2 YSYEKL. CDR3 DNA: TGCGCCAGCAGCCAAGTCAGCGGGACTTCCTACGAGCAGTACTTC. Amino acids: CASSQVSGTSYEQYF.

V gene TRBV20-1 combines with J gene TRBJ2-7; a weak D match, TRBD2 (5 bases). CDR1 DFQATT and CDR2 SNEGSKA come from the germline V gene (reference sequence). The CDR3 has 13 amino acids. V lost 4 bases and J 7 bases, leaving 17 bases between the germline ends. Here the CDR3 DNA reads TGCAGTGCTATTCGGGGAGATAGGAGAGAGCAGTACTTC. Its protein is CSAIRGDRREQYF.

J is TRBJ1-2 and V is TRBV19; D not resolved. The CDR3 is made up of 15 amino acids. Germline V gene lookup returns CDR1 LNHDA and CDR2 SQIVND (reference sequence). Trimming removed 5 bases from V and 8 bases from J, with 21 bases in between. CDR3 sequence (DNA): TGTGCCAGTAGTCCTCGTTTCCTCAGGCCGGGGGGCTACACCTTC. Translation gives CASSPRFLRPGGYTF.

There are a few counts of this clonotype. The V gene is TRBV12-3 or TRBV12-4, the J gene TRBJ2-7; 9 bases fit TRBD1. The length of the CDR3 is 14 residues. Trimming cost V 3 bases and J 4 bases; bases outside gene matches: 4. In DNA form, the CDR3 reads TGTGCCAGCAGTTTCGCACAGGGGGCTTACGAGCAGTACTTC. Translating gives CASSFAQGAYEQYF.

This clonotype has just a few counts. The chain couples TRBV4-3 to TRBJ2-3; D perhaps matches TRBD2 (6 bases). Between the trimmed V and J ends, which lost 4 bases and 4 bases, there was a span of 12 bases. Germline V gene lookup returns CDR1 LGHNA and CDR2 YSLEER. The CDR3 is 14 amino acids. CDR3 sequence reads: CASSRGVGADTQYF. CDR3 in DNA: TGCGCCAGCAGCCGGGGGGTAGGGGCAGATACGCAGTATTTT.

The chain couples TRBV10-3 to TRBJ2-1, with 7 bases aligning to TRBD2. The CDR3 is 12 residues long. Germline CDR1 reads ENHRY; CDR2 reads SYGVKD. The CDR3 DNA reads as TGTGGGTGCGGGAGCTCCTACAATGAGCAGTTCTTC. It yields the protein CGCGSSYNEQFF.

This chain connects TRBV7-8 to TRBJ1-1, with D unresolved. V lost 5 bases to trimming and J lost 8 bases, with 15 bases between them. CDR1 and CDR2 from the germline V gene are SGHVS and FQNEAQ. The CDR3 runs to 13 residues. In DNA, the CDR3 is TGTGCCAGCAGCCCCCGAGGAGGCGTCGAAGCTTTCTTT. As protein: CASSPRGGVEAFF.